The rows below give T cell receptor beta chains drawn from one sample of a study of T-cell reconstitution after alpha-beta-depleted transplantation in children. TCRdb used MiXCR to reprocess the PCR reads, holding one entry per CDR3 protein. Of around 530,000 distinct CDR3 sequences detected, about 33% appear once; the ten largest clones hold roughly 2.5%. The specimen comprised PBMCs from the stem cell graft donor, sampled from the stem cell graft. Receptors were obtained from a human donor who donated a stem cell graft to a child with aplastic anemia. The CDR3 runs from the conserved cysteine through the conserved F or W. A D gene is named only where the DNA matches it firmly. Clone size is given for some rows only: seen once, a few or many times, or a class if the clone is expanded.

TRBD2	.	TRBV5-1	TRBJ2-1	CASSLGGLAGVHEQFF	TGCGCCAGCAGCTTGGGGGGACTAGCGGGAGTCCATGAGCAGTTCTTC
.	.	TRBV29-1	TRBJ2-4	CSVGNAIAKNIQYF	TGCAGCGTTGGAAATGCGATAGCCAAAAACATTCAGTACTTC
TRBD2	.	TRBV9	TRBJ2-5	CASSVFPETSSGRDETQYF	TGTGCCAGCAGCGTATTTCCTGAAACCTCTAGCGGGAGGGATGAGACCCAGTACTTC
.	few	TRBV20-1	TRBJ1-4	CSATRATNEKLFF	TGCAGTGCTACTAGGGCAACTAATGAAAAACTGTTTTTT
.	.	TRBV12-3/TRBV12-4	TRBJ2-1	CASSFIHEQFF	TGTGCCAGCAGTTTCATCCATGAGCAGTTCTTC
TRBD1	.	TRBV4-3	TRBJ1-5	CASSRSGQSNQPQHF	TGCGCCAGCAGCCGGTCGGGACAGAGTAATCAGCCCCAGCATTTT
.	.	TRBV3-1	TRBJ2-3	CASSQALATQYF	TGTGCCAGCAGCCAAGCGCTCGCCACGCAGTATTTT
.	few	TRBV29-1	TRBJ1-1	CSVEARLNTEAFF	TGCAGCGTTGAAGCCAGACTGAACACTGAAGCTTTCTTT
.	.	TRBV11-1	TRBJ2-1	CASSPLGPYNEQFF	TGTGCCAGCAGCCCTTTGGGTCCCTACAATGAGCAGTTCTTC
.	.	TRBV6-5	TRBJ1-6	CASSYSRVNSPLHF	TGTGCTAGCAGTTACTCGCGGGTGAATTCACCCCTCCACTTT
.	few	TRBV27	TRBJ2-6	CASSLAGAGSFAGANVLTF	TGTGCCAGCAGTTTAGCTGGTGCAGGGTCCTTCGCTGGGGCCAACGTCCTGACTTTC
.	few	TRBV30	TRBJ2-1	CAWRAPRGEQFF	TGTGCCTGGAGGGCCCCACGGGGTGAGCAGTTCTTC
.	.	TRBV4-3	TRBJ1-2	CASSQGSRANYGYTF	TGCGCCAGCAGCCAAGGCAGCCGCGCTAACTATGGCTACACCTTC
TRBD1	few	TRBV29-1	TRBJ2-1	CSVPTGTGAPNEQFF	TGCAGCGTCCCTACCGGGACAGGGGCCCCGAATGAGCAGTTCTTC
TRBD1	few	TRBV7-2	TRBJ1-2	CASRDDSGQRYGYTF	TGTGCCAGCCGCGACGACTCGGGACAGCGCTATGGCTACACCTTC
TRBD2	.	TRBV19	TRBJ2-1	CASSMAGVVVNEQFF	TGTGCCAGTAGTATGGCGGGAGTGGTTGTGAATGAGCAGTTCTTC
.	.	TRBV28	TRBJ1-1	CASSLYGDATEAFF	TGTGCCAGCAGTTTATACGGGGATGCCACTGAAGCTTTCTTT
.	.	TRBV18	TRBJ1-2	CASSPRENNYGYTF	TGTGCCAGCTCACCCAGGGAGAATAACTATGGCTACACCTTC
.	few	TRBV10-3	TRBJ2-7	CAISGPGEGFSYEQYF	TGTGCCATCAGTGGGCCTGGGGAAGGATTTTCCTACGAGCAGTACTTC
TRBD1	.	TRBV9	TRBJ2-3	CASSVVGTGRSTDTQYF	TGTGCCAGCAGCGTAGTCGGGACAGGGAGGTCCACAGATACGCAGTATTTT
TRBD2	once	TRBV12-3/TRBV12-4	TRBJ2-5	CASSTREKETQYF	TGTGCCAGCAGTACGCGGGAGAAAGAGACCCAGTACTTC
.	.	TRBV24-1	TRBJ2-5	CATSDLKDGRETQYF	TGTGCCACCAGTGATCTTAAAGACGGCAGAGAGACCCAGTACTTC
TRBD1	.	TRBV12-3/TRBV12-4	TRBJ1-2	CASATGAGYTF	TGTGCCAGCGCGACAGGGGCTGGCTACACCTTC
.	few	TRBV29-1	TRBJ1-4	CSGYDGTNNEKLFF	TGCAGCGGGTACGACGGGACCAATAATGAAAAACTGTTTTTT
TRBD1	few	TRBV6-2/TRBV6-3	TRBJ2-5	CASSRSPGTGLETQYF	TGTGCCAGCAGTCGTAGTCCCGGGACAGGTTTAGAGACCCAGTACTTC
.	few	TRBV3-1	TRBJ1-2	CASSQDPTYGYTF	TGTGCCAGCAGCCAAGATCCCACCTATGGCTACACCTTC